Sequencing of this TCR beta chain was carried out in a study of STAT3 mutations in large granular lymphocyte leukemia. Points from the study as a whole: At least one immunodominant TCR beta clonotype appeared in every T-cell large granular lymphocyte leukemia patient.

Looked up from germline, CDR1 is SEHNR and CDR2 is FQNEAQ (reference sequence). V trimming: 4 bases; J trimming: 7 bases; junction bases outside the gene matches: 5. The CDR3 has 15 amino acids. Profiling relied on immunoSEQ multiplex PCR, and the TCRdb table lists in-frame clones only, not all of them. Seen here are about 16,000 clones, around four fifths observed once, and the top ten hold over 7.5%. About this clone itself: The antigen is not known.

This clonotype was sampled from a man aged 50 to 59 with T-cell large granular lymphocyte leukemia. Some clones in this sample may be carry-over from other donors' samples. The sample comprised peripheral blood mononuclear cells. V gene TRBV7-9 combines with J gene TRBJ2-1, with 12 bases that match TRBD1. The chain's CDR3 is CASSSRDRGQNEQFF. CDR3 bases: TGTGCCAGCAGCTCCCGGGACAGGGGGCAAAATGAGCAGTTCTTC.